This T cell receptor beta chain was recovered during a study of technical replicates of blood from several donors. The table came from immunoSEQ multiplex PCR; TCRdb's copy has only in-frame clones and leaves some out. There are some 66,000 clones in the sample; roughly 98% occur only once, and about 0.16% lies in the top ten. The CDR3 covers 17 residues. The germline V gene has CDR1 SGHNT and CDR2 YENEEA. J gave up 4 bases and V 0 bases, and 5 bases lay outside the gene matches. This clonotype originated in a human donor in good health. The sequencing sample was made of T cells isolated from PBMCs. V and J are TRBV11-3 and TRBJ2-1; 11 bases map to TRBD2. The CDR3 loop reads CASSLDRLAGQYNEQFF. The CDR3 nucleotides read TGTGCCAGCAGCTTAGATAGACTAGCGGGACAATACAATGAGCAGTTCTTC.